The following is a T cell receptor (beta chain) sequence with its context. Germline assignment: CDR1 KGHSH and CDR2 LQKENI. Trimming stripped 1 base from V and 3 bases from J, with 3 bases between. The CDR3 has 13 residues. The sample is drawn from a study of metastatic and nonmetastatic thyroid tumors. In the study overall: Malignant thyroid and benign thyroid patients provided blood and tumor or nodule tissue whose repertoires were compared.

None of the patients had undergone any treatment ahead of thyroid surgery. Per the authors' pipeline: Across clinicopathological groups, CDR3 differences served as the basis for building a distant-metastasis classifier for papillary thyroid cancer. MiXCR was used by TCRdb to re-call the PCR reads. None of the V and J calls come from the authors' own analysis; TCRdb made them. The profile shows thousands of clones, about 30% of them singletons. The chain employs TRBV18 and TRBJ2-2; unclear D gene. This TCR came from a female donor with papillary thyroid cancer or a benign thyroid nodule (not recorded which). Some clones in this sample may be carry-over from other donors' samples. Sequencing input: adjacent normal tissue. The CDR3 DNA reads as TGTGCCAGCTCACCACAGGACACCGGGGAGCTGTTTTTT. It is translated as CASSPQDTGELFF.